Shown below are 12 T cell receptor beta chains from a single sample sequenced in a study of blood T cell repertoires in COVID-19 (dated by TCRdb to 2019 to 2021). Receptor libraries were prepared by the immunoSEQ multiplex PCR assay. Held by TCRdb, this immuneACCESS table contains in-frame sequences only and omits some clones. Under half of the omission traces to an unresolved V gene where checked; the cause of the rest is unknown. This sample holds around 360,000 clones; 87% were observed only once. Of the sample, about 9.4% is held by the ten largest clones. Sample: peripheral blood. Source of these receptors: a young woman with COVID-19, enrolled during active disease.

CDR3 loop: CASSSTGARAKNIQYF. CDR3 DNA sequence: TGTGCCAGCAGCTCAACAGGGGCGAGAGCCAAAAACATTCAGTACTTC. V gene TRBV11-2 combines with J gene TRBJ2-4; 7 positions agree with TRBD1. V lost 4 bases, J lost 0 bases, and 6 bases stayed unmatched. The CDR3 has 16 amino acids. Germline V gives CDR1 SGHAT, CDR2 FQNNGV. Looking up the rest from reference TRBV11-2 and TRBJ2-4 gives the full variable domain: EAGVAQSPRYKIIEKRQSVAFWCNPISGHATLYWYQQILGQGPKLLIQFQNNGVVDDSQLPKDRFSAERLKGVDSTLKIQPAKLEDSAVYLCASSSTGARAKNIQYFGAGTRLSVL.

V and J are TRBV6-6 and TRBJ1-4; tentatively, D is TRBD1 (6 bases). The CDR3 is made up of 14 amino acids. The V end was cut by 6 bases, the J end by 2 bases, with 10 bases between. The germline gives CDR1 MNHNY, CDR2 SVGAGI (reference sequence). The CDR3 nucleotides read TGTGCCAGCAGGACAGGTCGGACTAATGAAAAACTGTTTTTT. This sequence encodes CASRTGRTNEKLFF.

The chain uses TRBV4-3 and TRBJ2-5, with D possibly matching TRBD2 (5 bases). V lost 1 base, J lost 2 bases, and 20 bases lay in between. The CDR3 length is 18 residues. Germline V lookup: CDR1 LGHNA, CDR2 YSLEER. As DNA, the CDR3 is TGCGCCAGCAGCCAAGCCCTCGGCGGGTCTCCGCGGCAAGAGACCCAGTACTTC. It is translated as CASSQALGGSPRQETQYF.

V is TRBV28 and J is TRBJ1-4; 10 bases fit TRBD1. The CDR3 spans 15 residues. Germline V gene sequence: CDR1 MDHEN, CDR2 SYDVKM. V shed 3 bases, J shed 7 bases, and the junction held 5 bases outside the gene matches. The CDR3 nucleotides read TGTGCCAGCAGTTTTCGGACAGGGGGAGGTGAAAAACTGTTTTTT. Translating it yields CASSFRTGGGEKLFF.

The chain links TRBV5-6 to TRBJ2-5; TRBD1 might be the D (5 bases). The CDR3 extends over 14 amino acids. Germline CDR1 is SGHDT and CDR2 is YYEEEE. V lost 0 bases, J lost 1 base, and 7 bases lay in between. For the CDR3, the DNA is TGTGCCAGCAGCTTGGGGGGCTTCCAAGAGACCCAGTACTTC. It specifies CASSLGGFQETQYF. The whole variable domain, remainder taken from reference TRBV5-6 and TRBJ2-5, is DAGVTQSPTHLIKTRGQQVTLRCSPKSGHDTVSWYQQALGQGPQFIFQYYEEEERQRGNFPDRFSGHQFPNYSSELNVNALLLGDSALYLCASSLGGFQETQYFGPGTRLLVL.

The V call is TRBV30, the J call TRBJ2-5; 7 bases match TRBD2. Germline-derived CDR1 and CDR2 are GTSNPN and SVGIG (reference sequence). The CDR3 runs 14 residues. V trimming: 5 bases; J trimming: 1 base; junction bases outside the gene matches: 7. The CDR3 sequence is CAWSSGELQETQYF. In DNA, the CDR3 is TGTGCCTGGTCAAGCGGGGAACTCCAAGAGACCCAGTACTTC.

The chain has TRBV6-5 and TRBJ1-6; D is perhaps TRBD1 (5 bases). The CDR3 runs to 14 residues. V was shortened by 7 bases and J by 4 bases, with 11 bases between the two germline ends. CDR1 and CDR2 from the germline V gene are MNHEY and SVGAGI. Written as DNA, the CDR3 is TGTGCCAGCACCATTAGGGGATATAATTCACCCCTCCACTTT. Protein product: CASTIRGYNSPLHF.

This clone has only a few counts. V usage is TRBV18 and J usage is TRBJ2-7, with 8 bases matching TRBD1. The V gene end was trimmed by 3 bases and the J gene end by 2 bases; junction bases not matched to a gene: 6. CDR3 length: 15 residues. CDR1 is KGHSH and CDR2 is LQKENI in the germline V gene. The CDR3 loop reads CASSPQGAGTYEQYF. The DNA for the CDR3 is TGTGCCAGCTCACCCCAGGGGGCTGGAACCTACGAGCAGTACTTC.

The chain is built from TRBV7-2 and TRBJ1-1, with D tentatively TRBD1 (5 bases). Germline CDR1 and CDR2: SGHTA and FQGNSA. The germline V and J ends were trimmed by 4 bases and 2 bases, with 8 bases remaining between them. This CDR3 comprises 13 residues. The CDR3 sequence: CASSSDSNTEAFF. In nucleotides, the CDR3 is TGTGCCAGCAGCTCAGACAGCAACACTGAAGCTTTCTTT.

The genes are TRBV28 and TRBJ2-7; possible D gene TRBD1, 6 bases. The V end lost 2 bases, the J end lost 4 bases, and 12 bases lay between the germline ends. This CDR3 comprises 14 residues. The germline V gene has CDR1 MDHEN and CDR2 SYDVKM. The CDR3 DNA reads TGTGCCAGCAGTTTAGGGCAGGGGATATACGAGCAGTACTTC. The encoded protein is CASSLGQGIYEQYF.

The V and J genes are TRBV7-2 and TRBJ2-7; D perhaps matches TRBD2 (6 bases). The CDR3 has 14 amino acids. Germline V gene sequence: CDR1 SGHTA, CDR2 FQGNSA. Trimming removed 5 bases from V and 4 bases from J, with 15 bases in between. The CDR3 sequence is CASSPPGSQYEQYF. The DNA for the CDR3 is TGTGCCAGCAGCCCCCCCGGGAGTCAGTACGAGCAGTACTTC. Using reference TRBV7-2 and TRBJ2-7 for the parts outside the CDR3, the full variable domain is GAGVSQSPSNKVTEKGKDVELRCDPISGHTALYWYRQSLGQGLEFLIYFQGNSAPDKSGLPSDRFSAERTGGSVSTLTIQRTQQEDSAVYLCASSPPGSQYEQYFGPGTRLTVT.

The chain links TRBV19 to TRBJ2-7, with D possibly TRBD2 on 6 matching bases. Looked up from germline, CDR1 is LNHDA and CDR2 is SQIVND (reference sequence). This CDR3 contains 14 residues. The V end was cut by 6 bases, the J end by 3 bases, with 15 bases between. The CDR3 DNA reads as TGTGCCAGTAGCAAAGGCGGGACTGGCTACGAGCAGTACTTC. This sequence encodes CASSKGGTGYEQYF. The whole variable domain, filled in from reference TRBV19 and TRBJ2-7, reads DGGITQSPKYLFRKEGQNVTLSCEQNLNHDAMYWYRQDPGQGLRLIYYSQIVNDFQKGDIAEGYSVSREKKESFPLTVTSAQKNPTAFYLCASSKGGTGYEQYFGPGTRLTVT.